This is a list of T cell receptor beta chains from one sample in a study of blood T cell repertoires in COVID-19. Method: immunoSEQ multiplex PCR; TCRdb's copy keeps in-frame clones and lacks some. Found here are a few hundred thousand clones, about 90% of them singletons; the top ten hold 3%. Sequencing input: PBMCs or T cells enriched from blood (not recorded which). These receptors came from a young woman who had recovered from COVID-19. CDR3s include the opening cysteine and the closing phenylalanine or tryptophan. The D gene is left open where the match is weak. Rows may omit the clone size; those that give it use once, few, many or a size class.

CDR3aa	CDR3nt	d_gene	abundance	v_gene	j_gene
CASSPGLTGTYEQYF	TGTGCCAGCAGCCCGGGACTAACGGGGACCTACGAGCAGTACTTC	TRBD2	once	TRBV5-6	TRBJ2-7
CASSPAGFVGNEQFF	TGTGCCAGCTCACCGGCAGGGTTTGTGGGCAATGAGCAGTTCTTC	-	-	TRBV18	TRBJ2-1
CASSNAGRRLAEAFF	TGTGCCAGCAGTAACGCGGGACGCCGCCTGGCTGAAGCTTTCTTT	-	-	TRBV28	TRBJ1-1
CAWSGRQSGSPLHF	TGTGCCTGGAGTGGGAGACAGTCAGGGTCACCCCTCCACTTT	-	-	TRBV30	TRBJ1-6
CASSSGQGITGELFF	TGCGCCAGCAGCTCCGGACAGGGGATCACCGGGGAGCTGTTTTTT	TRBD1	-	TRBV5-1	TRBJ2-2
CAHPGGSQPQHF	TGTGCCCATCCAGGGGGTTCACAGCCCCAGCATTTT	TRBD1	many	TRBV24-1	TRBJ1-5
CASSSSSGKTQYF	TGTGCCAGCAGTTCTTCTAGCGGGAAGACCCAGTACTTC	TRBD2	-	TRBV12-3/TRBV12-4	TRBJ2-5
CASSILNRGPNEKLFF	TGTGCCAGTAGTATACTCAACAGGGGGCCTAATGAAAAACTGTTTTTT	TRBD1	-	TRBV19	TRBJ1-4
CASSLVHRGGNTEAFF	TGTGCCAGCAGCTTAGTTCACAGGGGCGGGAACACTGAAGCTTTCTTT	TRBD1	-	TRBV7-9	TRBJ1-1
CASSLGGPEAYF	TGTGCCAGCAGTTTAGGAGGCCCGGAAGCGTACTTC	-	-	TRBV12-3/TRBV12-4	TRBJ2-7
CASSYVAPVEAFF	TGTGCCAGCAGTTACGTCGCGCCCGTTGAAGCTTTCTTT	-	-	TRBV6-2/TRBV6-3	TRBJ1-1
CASSLSGVNSPLHF	TGTGCCAGCAGCTTAAGCGGCGTAAATTCACCCCTCCACTTT	-	-	TRBV7-3	TRBJ1-6
CASRTGGVEKLFF	TGTGCCAGCAGGACAGGGGGCGTTGAAAAACTGTTTTTT	TRBD1	once	TRBV12-3/TRBV12-4	TRBJ1-4
CASSWGAREAHTGELFF	TGTGCCAGCAGTTGGGGGGCGCGGGAGGCCCACACCGGGGAGCTGTTTTTT	TRBD2	-	TRBV27	TRBJ2-2
CASKNGSGGHSNQPQHF	TGTGCCAGCAAGAACGGGTCGGGAGGGCATAGCAATCAGCCCCAGCATTTT	-	-	TRBV18	TRBJ1-5